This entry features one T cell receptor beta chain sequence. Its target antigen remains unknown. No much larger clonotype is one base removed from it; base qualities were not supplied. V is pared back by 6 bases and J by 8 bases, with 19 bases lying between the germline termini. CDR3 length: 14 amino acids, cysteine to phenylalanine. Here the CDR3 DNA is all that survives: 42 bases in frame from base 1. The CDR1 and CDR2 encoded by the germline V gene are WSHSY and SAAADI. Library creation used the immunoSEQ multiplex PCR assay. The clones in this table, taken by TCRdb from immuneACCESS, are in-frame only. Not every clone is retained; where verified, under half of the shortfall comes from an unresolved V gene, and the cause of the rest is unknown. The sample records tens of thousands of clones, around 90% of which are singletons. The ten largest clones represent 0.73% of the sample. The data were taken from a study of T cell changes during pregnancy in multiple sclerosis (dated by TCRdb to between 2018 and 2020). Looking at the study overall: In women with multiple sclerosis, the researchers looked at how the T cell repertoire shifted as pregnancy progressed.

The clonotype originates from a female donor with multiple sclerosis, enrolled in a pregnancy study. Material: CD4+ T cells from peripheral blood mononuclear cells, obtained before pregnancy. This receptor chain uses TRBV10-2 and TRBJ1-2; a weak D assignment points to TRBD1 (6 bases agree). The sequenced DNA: TGCGCCAGCAGAGACACCGGGACATCGGGCGGCTACACCTTC. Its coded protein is CASRDTGTSGGYTF.